Following are 22 T cell receptor beta chains from one sample sequenced in a study of radiotherapy plus CTLA-4 blockade in lung cancer. Clones were sequenced by immunoSEQ multiplex PCR, and TCRdb holds only the in-frame ones, with some missing. The sample consists of tens of thousands of clones, about three quarters of them appearing once. This sample comprised peripheral blood, obtained from a patient treated with radiotherapy plus ipilimumab. Every receptor here comes from a human donor with non-small cell lung cancer who had a complete response to radiotherapy plus ipilimumab.

The chain recombines TRBV11-3 with TRBJ2-1; D not certain. The CDR3 has 14 residues. Trimming removed 0 bases from V and 8 bases from J, with 11 bases in between. The germline gives CDR1 SGHNT, CDR2 YENEEA. The CDR3 reads CASSLDGGLYEQFF. As DNA, the CDR3 is TGTGCCAGCAGCTTAGACGGCGGTCTCTATGAGCAGTTCTTC.

The CDR3 sequence is CASSRQTPEAFF. The CDR3 coding sequence is TGTGCCAGCAGTAGACAGACCCCTGAAGCTTTCTTT. The chain employs TRBV6-1 and TRBJ1-1, with D possibly being TRBD1 (5 bases). V shed 5 bases and J shed 6 bases, with 10 bases lying between them. Per germline, CDR1 MNHNS and CDR2 SASEGT. This CDR3 is 12 amino acids long.

The genes are TRBV19 and TRBJ2-3; 12 nucleotides line up with TRBD2. CDR1 LNHDA and CDR2 SQIVND come from the germline V gene (reference sequence). Germline trimming cut 4 bases from V and 4 bases from J; bases unmatched to any gene: 6. The CDR3 has 16 amino acids. The CDR3: CASSTPSGGAADTQYF. The CDR3 DNA sequence: TGTGCCAGTAGTACCCCTAGCGGGGGGGCAGCAGATACGCAGTATTTT.

The chain joins TRBV6-1 to TRBJ1-5; TRBD1 matches at 9 bases. J was trimmed by 2 bases and V by 5 bases; bases with no gene match: 4. CDR1 is MNHNS, CDR2 SASEGT, per germline. The CDR3 totals 15 residues. In DNA, the CDR3 is TGTGCCAGCAGTACTACAGGGGGCGGCAATCAGCCCCAGCATTTT. Translating it yields CASSTTGGGNQPQHF.

J is TRBJ2-3 and V is TRBV6-5, with TRBD1 identical over 7 bases. The CDR3 spans 15 residues. Trimming removed 5 bases from V and 0 bases from J; junction bases left unmatched: 5. Germline loops: CDR1 MNHEY, CDR2 SVGAGI. The CDR3 sequence: CASSAGTVSTDTQYF. The CDR3 DNA reads TGTGCCAGCAGTGCCGGGACAGTTAGCACAGATACGCAGTATTTT.

This sequence joins TRBV6-6 and TRBJ1-1; a possible D gene is TRBD1 (5 bases). Germline V lookup: CDR1 MNHNY, CDR2 SVGAGI (reference sequence). The V and J ends lost 5 bases and 5 bases respectively, with 9 bases between them. This CDR3 has 12 residues. CDR3 bases: TGTGCCAGCAGTGGGGGAGGGACTGAAGCTTTCTTT. Translating gives CASSGGGTEAFF.

V is TRBV27 and J is TRBJ2-7, with 8 bases identical to TRBD2. The J call may be wrong; the DNA end is better matched by TRBJ2-5. The CDR3 loop spans 13 amino acids. Germline assignment: CDR1 MNHEY and CDR2 SMNVEV (reference sequence). CDR3 coding DNA: TGTGCCAGCAGTTGGCTAGCGGGAGAGACCCAGTACTTC. Translation: CASSWLAGETQYF.

This clone was counted a few times. The chain combines TRBV12-5 with TRBJ1-6; a weak D match, TRBD1 (5 bases). The CDR3 runs to 17 residues. Looked up from germline, CDR1 is LGHNT and CDR2 is FRNRAP. Trimming removed 4 bases from V and 1 base from J, with 14 bases in between. As DNA, the CDR3 is TGTGCTAGTGGTTCAACAGGTTTTGGGTCCTATAATTCACCCCTCCACTTT. Translating it yields CASGSTGFGSYNSPLHF.

Only one count was recorded for this clone. CDR3 nucleotides: TGTGCCAGCAGTGACGCGGCGGGCACGCAGTATTTT. Its protein product is CASSDAAGTQYF. The J gene is TRBJ2-3, the V gene TRBV2, with D possibly TRBD2 on 5 matching bases. This CDR3 spans 12 amino acids. Per germline, CDR1 SNHLY and CDR2 FYNNEI. V lost 3 bases and J 9 bases, leaving 10 bases between the germline ends.

This chain connects TRBV7-8 to TRBJ1-4; no definite D call. The CDR3 is 18 amino acids. Germline lookup yields CDR1 SGHVS and CDR2 FQNEAQ. The V and J ends lost 5 bases and 0 bases respectively, with 19 bases between them. CDR3: CASSKRMGRGATNEKLFF. CDR3 nucleotides: TGTGCCAGCAGCAAGAGAATGGGTCGAGGCGCAACTAATGAAAAACTGTTTTTT.

The sample holds a few counts of this clone. The chain uses TRBV6-6 and TRBJ2-7, with D maybe TRBD1 (6 bases). This CDR3 region has 15 residues. Germline CDR1 is MNHNY and CDR2 is SVGAGI (reference sequence). V was trimmed by 2 bases and J by 4 bases, leaving 15 bases between them. CDR3 DNA sequence: TGTGCCAGCAGTTACCGACAGGAAGGAGGTTACGAGCAGTACTTC. It codes for CASSYRQEGGYEQYF.

V usage is TRBV6-6 and J usage is TRBJ1-1; TRBD1 is a possible D gene (6 bases). Deletions cut 6 bases from V and 7 bases from J, with 21 bases between. CDR3 length equals 15 residues. CDR1 and CDR2 from the germline V gene are MNHNY and SVGAGI (reference sequence). CDR3 residues: CASSLRGGANDEAFF. As DNA, the CDR3 is TGTGCCAGCAGCCTCCGTGGGGGGGCGAATGATGAAGCTTTCTTT.

Written as DNA, the CDR3 is TGTGCCACCAGCAGAGAGCAGCGGGGACCTCAGCCCCAGCATTTT. It is translated as CATSREQRGPQPQHF. The chain joins TRBV15 to TRBJ1-5, with D maybe TRBD1 (5 bases). The germline gives CDR1 LNHNV, CDR2 YYDKDF (reference sequence). V lost 0 bases to trimming and J lost 6 bases, with 12 bases between them. The CDR3 has 15 amino acids.

CDR3 sequence reads: CASSFGDSPLHF. The CDR3, as DNA: TGCGCCAGCAGCTTCGGGGATTCACCCCTCCACTTT. V is TRBV5-1 and J is TRBJ1-6, with no clear D. Germline V gives CDR1 SGHRS, CDR2 YFSETQ. This CDR3 is built from 12 residues. V lost 2 bases, J lost 8 bases, and 5 bases lay in between.

V usage is TRBV5-5 and J usage is TRBJ1-3; D unresolved. Per the germline V gene, CDR1 is SGHKS and CDR2 is YYEKEE (reference sequence). Trimming pared 0 bases from V and 0 bases from J, leaving 7 bases between. The CDR3 is 15 amino acids. CDR3: CASSLAISSGNTIYF. CDR3 nucleotides: TGTGCCAGCAGCTTGGCAATTAGCTCTGGAAACACCATATATTTT.

This rearrangement joins TRBV18 to TRBJ2-3, with 7 bases that match TRBD2. Trimming cost V 3 bases and J 5 bases; bases outside gene matches: 14. Germline V gene lookup returns CDR1 KGHSH and CDR2 LQKENI. CDR3 length equals 17 residues. As DNA, the CDR3 is TGTGCCAGCTCACCGAAGGTTGCGCTAGCGGCTGGAGATACGCAGTATTTT. The encoded protein is CASSPKVALAAGDTQYF.

The chain employs TRBV21-1 and TRBJ2-3; the D call in the table, TRBD1, was not verified against the DNA. TRBV21-1 is described as a pseudogene. This CDR3 has 15 amino acids. The CDR3 protein is CASSDGQGLSDTQYF. CDR3 sequence (DNA): TGTGCCAGCAGCGATGGACAGGGGTTGTCAGATACGCAGTATTTT.

The J gene is TRBJ2-1, the V gene TRBV4-1; unclear D gene. The CDR3 is 17 residues long. The germline V and J ends were trimmed by 4 bases and 0 bases, with 16 bases remaining between them. Per germline, CDR1 MGHRA and CDR2 YSYEKL. For the CDR3, the DNA is TGCGCCAGCAGCCCAGGTATACTGGCCCCCTCCTACAATGAGCAGTTCTTC. It encodes CASSPGILAPSYNEQFF.

There are a few counts of this clone. The J gene is TRBJ1-4, the V gene TRBV18; possibly TRBD1 for D (5 bases). V was pared by 6 bases and J by 8 bases, with 16 bases between. The length of the CDR3 is 14 residues. CDR1 KGHSH and CDR2 LQKENI come from the germline V gene. In nucleotides, the CDR3 is TGTGCCAGCTCGCCTGGGGCAGGACGGGAAAAACTGTTTTTT. The encoded protein is CASSPGAGREKLFF.

The gene calls are TRBV7-9 and TRBJ2-7, with TRBD2 matching over 7 bases. Germline V gene data show CDR1 as SEHNR and CDR2 as FQNEAQ (reference sequence). The CDR3 totals 14 residues. V lost 1 base to trimming and J lost 5 bases; unmatched junction nucleotides: 5. The CDR3 sequence is CASSLGAGRDEQYF. The CDR3 bases are TGTGCCAGCAGCTTAGGGGCAGGGAGGGACGAGCAGTACTTC. Supplemented by reference TRBV7-9 and TRBJ2-7, the full variable domain reads DTGVSQNPRHKITKRGQNVTFRCDPISEHNRLYWYRQTLGQGPEFLTYFQNEAQLEKSRLLSDRFSAERPKGSFSTLEIQRTEQGDSAMYLCASSLGAGRDEQYFGPGTRLTVT.

This clone has just one count. This sequence joins TRBV10-1 and TRBJ2-3; no clear D. Trimming took off 5 bases at V and 0 bases at J, with 9 bases between the two ends. CDR1 WNHNN and CDR2 SYGVQD come from the germline V gene (reference sequence). The length of the CDR3 is 14 residues. The CDR3: CASSRTASTDTQYF. The CDR3 DNA follows: TGCGCCAGCAGTCGTACAGCTAGCACAGATACGCAGTATTTT.

This clone was counted only a few times. This chain uses TRBV10-3 with TRBJ1-5; TRBD1 might be the D (5 bases). The CDR3 is made up of 12 amino acids. The V gene's germline CDR1 is ENHRY and CDR2 SYGVKD. The ends were cut back, 10 bases at V and 4 bases at J, with 11 bases in the middle. The CDR3 region has the DNA TGTGCCAGCTCGACAGCAAATCAGCCCCAGCATTTT. Its translation is CASSTANQPQHF.